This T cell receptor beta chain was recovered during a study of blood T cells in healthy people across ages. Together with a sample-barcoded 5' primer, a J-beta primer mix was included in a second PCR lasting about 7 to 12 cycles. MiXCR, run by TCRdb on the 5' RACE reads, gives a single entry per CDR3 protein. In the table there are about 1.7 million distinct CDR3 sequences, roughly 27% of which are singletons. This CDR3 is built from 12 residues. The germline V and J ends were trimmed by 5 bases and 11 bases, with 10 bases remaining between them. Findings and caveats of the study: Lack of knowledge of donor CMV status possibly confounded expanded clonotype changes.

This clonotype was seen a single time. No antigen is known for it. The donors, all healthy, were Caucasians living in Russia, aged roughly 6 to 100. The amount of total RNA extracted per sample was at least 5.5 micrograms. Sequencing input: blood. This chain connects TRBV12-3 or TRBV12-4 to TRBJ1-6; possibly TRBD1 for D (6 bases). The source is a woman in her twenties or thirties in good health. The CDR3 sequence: CASSTYRAPLHF. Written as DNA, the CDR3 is TGTGCCAGCAGTACCTACAGGGCACCCCTCCACTTT.